This entry features one TCR beta chain sequence. Its antigen is not identified. This sample is part of a study of cytomegalovirus exposure and HLA in healthy donors. The CDR3 extends over 16 amino acids. The V gene's germline CDR1 is SQVTM and CDR2 ANQGSEA. Trimming shortened V by 2 bases and J by 5 bases, and 22 bases separated the two germline ends. PCR involved 60 Vbeta and 13 Jbeta primers. TCRdb's copy holds only in-frame clones and misses some; the assay was immunoSEQ multiplex PCR. The table lists fewer than 140,000 clones, 75% of them singletons. Study-level results: Specific recognition of CMV antigens was confirmed in vitro for a few chains (all CMV-associated).

This TCR was sampled from a male donor in good health and CMV-seropositive. The sample comprised PBMCs. V and J are TRBV29-1 and TRBJ2-7; D is perhaps TRBD2 (5 bases). CDR3 DNA sequence: TGCAGCGTTGAATTGGCTCCGGACTGGGGAAACCACGAGCAGTACTTC. Its translation: CSVELAPDWGNHEQYF.